This TCR beta chain was documented in a study of T-cell reconstitution after alpha-beta-depleted transplantation in children (TCRdb year 2016). A note on the overall study: T-cell immune reconstitution after TCRalphabeta/CD19-depleted allogeneic hematopoietic cell transplantation in children was quantitatively tracked in the study by means of TCR repertoire profiling.

Per the germline V gene, MNHNS is the CDR1 and SASEGT is the CDR2. The CDR3 spans 13 residues, from the cysteine through the phenylalanine. Just the 39-base CDR3 DNA is kept, in frame starting at base 1. The germline ends are 11 bases apart after V is trimmed by 7 bases and J by 5 bases. Library creation used PCR. Instrument on record: Illumina HiSeq 2500. Molecular barcoding was employed in the preparation of TCR libraries, with unique molecular identifiers being used to normalize TCRbeta repertoire quantification. The public reads were run again by TCRdb, first through fastp at Q25 and then through MiXCR, and only productive beta chains were kept. CDR3 protein sequences are deduplicated, and each keeps its most common genes and DNA. Recorded for this sample are approximately 50,000 distinct CDR3 sequences; about 50% of them occurred a single time. 35% to 40% of the sample rests with the top ten. Read against the paper, the sample's treatment or condition label means: allogeneic hematopoietic cell transplantation with graft depleted of TCRalphabeta T cells and CD19 B cells. The children who served as transplant recipients had been given grafts of TCRalphabeta/CD19-depleted allogeneic hematopoietic cells.

Overall study results and their limits: The apparently early recovery of alphabetaT-cell counts about two months after transplant reportedly depended on only several hundred rapidly expanded clones that came from non-depleted graft cells. In some patients, high TCRbeta diversity at day 60 was attributed to recipient T cells and intrathymic progenitors that had survived conditioning. Hyperexpanded clone frequencies declined over subsequent months; after one year, T-cell counts and TCRbeta diversity were mostly attributed to newly produced T cells.

A remark on this clonotype: The antigen it binds to is not known. Nothing much larger sits one base from this clone, and base qualities are not available.

Sequencing used peripheral blood, obtained before TCRalphabeta/CD19-depleted stem cell transplant. The chain is made from TRBV6-1 and TRBJ2-2, with the identity of the D gene unclear. The source of this sequence is a boy younger than two with SCID, due to receive a stem cell transplant. The DNA sequence follows: TGTGCCAGCACCAGTTCTGGGACCGGGGAGCTGTTTTTT. It codes for CASTSSGTGELFF.